This is a list of T cell receptor beta chains from one sample in a study of cytomegalovirus exposure and HLA in healthy donors. Only in-frame clones appear in the TCRdb table, and some are missing; sequencing was by immunoSEQ multiplex PCR. The data show over 100,000 clones, with 80% to 85% seen just once and under 2.5% held by the top ten. Sequences were obtained from PBMCs. The source of these receptors is a woman aged 25 to 39 in good health and CMV-seronegative. The CDR3 runs from the conserved cysteine through the conserved F or W. Each record gives: clone size, J gene, V gene, D gene, CDR3 DNA, CDR3 protein. D genes are given only for firm matches. Rows may omit the clone size; those that give it use once, few, many or a size class.

clone size: .; J gene: TRBJ2-2; V gene: TRBV7-3; D gene: .; CDR3 DNA: TGTGCCAGCAGCTCATCGAACACCGGGGAGCTGTTTTTT; CDR3 protein: CASSSSNTGELFF
clone size: .; J gene: TRBJ2-3; V gene: TRBV7-2; D gene: .; CDR3 DNA: TGTGCCAGCAGCTTTGTGGGAGTTATCACAGATACGCAGTATTTT; CDR3 protein: CASSFVGVITDTQYF
clone size: .; J gene: TRBJ2-1; V gene: TRBV19; D gene: TRBD1; CDR3 DNA: TGTGCCAGTAGTATAAGTGGGGGGACAGGGCTGAATGAGCAGTTCTTC; CDR3 protein: CASSISGGTGLNEQFF
clone size: .; J gene: TRBJ2-7; V gene: TRBV6-6; D gene: .; CDR3 DNA: TGTGCCACCGGGCGGGACAGAGACTACGAGCAGTACTTC; CDR3 protein: CATGRDRDYEQYF
clone size: once; J gene: TRBJ1-2; V gene: TRBV10-3; D gene: TRBD1; CDR3 DNA: TGTGCCATCAGTGGGGGACAGATAGCTAACTATGGCTACACCTTC; CDR3 protein: CAISGGQIANYGYTF
clone size: .; J gene: TRBJ2-7; V gene: TRBV6-5; D gene: .; CDR3 DNA: TGTGCCAGCATCGGCAGGGGCCACGAGCAGTACTTC; CDR3 protein: CASIGRGHEQYF
clone size: .; J gene: TRBJ2-7; V gene: TRBV6-6; D gene: TRBD1; CDR3 DNA: TGTGCCAGCAGTTCGGGACAGGGGAGCTACGAGCAGTACTTC; CDR3 protein: CASSSGQGSYEQYF
clone size: .; J gene: TRBJ2-2; V gene: TRBV2; D gene: .; CDR3 DNA: TGTGCCAGCAGTGAATATAGGGGAACCGGGGAGCTGTTTTTT; CDR3 protein: CASSEYRGTGELFF
clone size: once; J gene: TRBJ1-1; V gene: TRBV18; D gene: TRBD1; CDR3 DNA: TGTGCCAGCTCCCGGGCAGGGGGCGTGGGGTTGAACACTGAAGCTTTCTTT; CDR3 protein: CASSRAGGVGLNTEAFF
clone size: .; J gene: TRBJ2-7; V gene: TRBV7-2; D gene: .; CDR3 DNA: TGTGCCAGCAGCTTAGTGAGTACCCCCTACGAGCAGTACTTC; CDR3 protein: CASSLVSTPYEQYF
clone size: few; J gene: TRBJ1-2; V gene: TRBV19; D gene: .; CDR3 DNA: TGTGCCAGTATGGGAAGGGAGGATGTTTCACGTGGCTACACCTTC; CDR3 protein: CASMGREDVSRGYTF
clone size: .; J gene: TRBJ2-2; V gene: TRBV18; D gene: TRBD2; CDR3 DNA: TGTGCCAGCTCACTTCGTACTAGCGGGAGGCCCGGGGAGCTGTTTTTT; CDR3 protein: CASSLRTSGRPGELFF
clone size: .; J gene: TRBJ2-3; V gene: TRBV10-3; D gene: TRBD2; CDR3 DNA: TGTGCCATCAGTTCTCCGACTAGCGGTACAGATACGCAGTATTTT; CDR3 protein: CAISSPTSGTDTQYF
clone size: .; J gene: TRBJ1-2; V gene: TRBV7-2; D gene: .; CDR3 DNA: TGTGCCAGCAGCTCCCCAGGGATGGATGGCTACACCTTC; CDR3 protein: CASSSPGMDGYTF
clone size: .; J gene: TRBJ2-1; V gene: TRBV27; D gene: .; CDR3 DNA: TGTGCCAGCAGTTGGGACTTGTACAATGAGCAGTTCTTC; CDR3 protein: CASSWDLYNEQFF
clone size: .; J gene: TRBJ2-7; V gene: TRBV11-1; D gene: .; CDR3 DNA: TGTGCCAGCAGCTTAGTGCATGCAGGGCCAGACGAGCAGTACTTC; CDR3 protein: CASSLVHAGPDEQYF
clone size: once; J gene: TRBJ2-7; V gene: TRBV6-5; D gene: .; CDR3 DNA: TGTGCCAGCAGTGAACTCACCTACGAGCAGTACTTC; CDR3 protein: CASSELTYEQYF
clone size: .; J gene: TRBJ1-4; V gene: TRBV19; D gene: .; CDR3 DNA: TGTGCCAGTAGTATAAGGGCCGGGGGGGCAACTAATGAAAAACTGTTTTTT; CDR3 protein: CASSIRAGGATNEKLFF
clone size: .; J gene: TRBJ2-1; V gene: TRBV6-1; D gene: TRBD2; CDR3 DNA: TGTGCCAGCTGGAAGTTCGGGACTAGACAGTTCTTC; CDR3 protein: CASWKFGTRQFF
clone size: few; J gene: TRBJ2-7; V gene: TRBV11-2; D gene: TRBD2; CDR3 DNA: TGTGCCAGCAGCAATCGACTAGCGGGAGCCTACGAGCAGTACTTC; CDR3 protein: CASSNRLAGAYEQYF
clone size: .; J gene: TRBJ1-1; V gene: TRBV7-9; D gene: .; CDR3 DNA: TGTGCCAGCAGCTTAGGCCAGGCTAACACTGAAGCTTTCTTT; CDR3 protein: CASSLGQANTEAFF
clone size: .; J gene: TRBJ1-5; V gene: TRBV19; D gene: TRBD1; CDR3 DNA: TGTGCCAGTAGTCCCACAGGGGGATACAATCAGCCCCAGCATTTT; CDR3 protein: CASSPTGGYNQPQHF
clone size: .; J gene: TRBJ1-1; V gene: TRBV6-5; D gene: TRBD1; CDR3 DNA: TGTGCCAGCAGTTACGGGGGACAGATGGGAGCTTTCTTT; CDR3 protein: CASSYGGQMGAFF
clone size: .; J gene: TRBJ2-7; V gene: TRBV5-1; D gene: .; CDR3 DNA: TGCGCCAGCAGCCCTGCAACAACGGGGTACGAGCAGTACTTC; CDR3 protein: CASSPATTGYEQYF
clone size: .; J gene: TRBJ2-3; V gene: TRBV15; D gene: .; CDR3 DNA: TGTGCCACCAGCAGAGTACTTTTATCCCTAAACTTTACAGATACGCAGTATTTT; CDR3 protein: CATSRVLLSLNFTDTQYF
clone size: .; J gene: TRBJ1-1; V gene: TRBV2; D gene: .; CDR3 DNA: TGTGCCACAGCGATCCCCGGCGAGGGCACTGAAGCTTTCTTT; CDR3 protein: CATAIPGEGTEAFF
clone size: once; J gene: TRBJ2-6; V gene: TRBV11-2; D gene: .; CDR3 DNA: TGTGCCACGGACACCTCTGGGGCCAACGTCCTGACTTTC; CDR3 protein: CATDTSGANVLTF
clone size: .; J gene: TRBJ2-6; V gene: TRBV2; D gene: TRBD1; CDR3 DNA: TGTGCCAGCAGTGGGCCGGGACAGGGGGCGAGCTCTGGGGCCAACGTCCTGACTTTC; CDR3 protein: CASSGPGQGASSGANVLTF
clone size: once; J gene: TRBJ1-1; V gene: TRBV4-3; D gene: .; CDR3 DNA: TGCGCCAGCAGCCAAGAGTTCGGTACTGAAGCTTTCTTT; CDR3 protein: CASSQEFGTEAFF
clone size: .; J gene: TRBJ2-7; V gene: TRBV6-1; D gene: .; CDR3 DNA: TGTGCCAGCAGAATAGCGGACCTCTACGAGCAGTACTTC; CDR3 protein: CASRIADLYEQYF
clone size: .; J gene: TRBJ2-1; V gene: TRBV10-3; D gene: .; CDR3 DNA: TGTGCCATCAGTGTAGACAGAGACAATGAGCAGTTCTTC; CDR3 protein: CAISVDRDNEQFF
clone size: .; J gene: TRBJ2-7; V gene: TRBV20-1; D gene: .; CDR3 DNA: TGCAGTGCGTCGCGTAACTACGAGCAGTACTTC; CDR3 protein: CSASRNYEQYF
clone size: .; J gene: TRBJ2-5; V gene: TRBV10-2; D gene: .; CDR3 DNA: TGCGCCAGCAGTCGCTCAACGGGAGAGGAGACCCAGTACTTC; CDR3 protein: CASSRSTGEETQYF
clone size: .; J gene: TRBJ2-5; V gene: TRBV7-6; D gene: .; CDR3 DNA: TGTGCCAGCAGCTTAGTCCTCGGCCAAGAGACCCAGTACTTC; CDR3 protein: CASSLVLGQETQYF
clone size: .; J gene: TRBJ1-2; V gene: TRBV28; D gene: TRBD1; CDR3 DNA: TGTGCCAGCAGTTTCTGGGACAGGGTGTATGGCTACACCTTC; CDR3 protein: CASSFWDRVYGYTF
clone size: .; J gene: TRBJ1-6; V gene: TRBV6-5; D gene: TRBD1; CDR3 DNA: TGTGCCAGCAGTTACTCCGGGACAGGGTTGTCCCCCCTCCACTTT; CDR3 protein: CASSYSGTGLSPLHF
clone size: .; J gene: TRBJ2-1; V gene: TRBV6-1; D gene: TRBD1; CDR3 DNA: TGTGCCAGCAGTCGACAGGGCCCCTTGGATGAGCAGTTCTTC; CDR3 protein: CASSRQGPLDEQFF
clone size: .; J gene: TRBJ2-1; V gene: TRBV11-2; D gene: .; CDR3 DNA: TGTGCCAGCAGCTTAGAGAATTCAGCGCATGAGCAGTTCTTC; CDR3 protein: CASSLENSAHEQFF
clone size: .; J gene: TRBJ2-5; V gene: TRBV6-6; D gene: TRBD2; CDR3 DNA: TGTGCCAGCAGACAGACTAGCGGGAGGGGGAGGGGGACCCAGTACTTC; CDR3 protein: CASRQTSGRGRGTQYF
clone size: .; J gene: TRBJ2-1; V gene: TRBV5-1; D gene: TRBD1; CDR3 DNA: TGCGCCAGCAGCCCGGGACAGGGGGACTCGCAGTTCTTC; CDR3 protein: CASSPGQGDSQFF
clone size: .; J gene: TRBJ2-7; V gene: TRBV7-2; D gene: .; CDR3 DNA: TGTGCCAGCAGCTTAGTGCCCAGGCGGGCCGACTCCTACGAGCAGTACTTC; CDR3 protein: CASSLVPRRADSYEQYF
clone size: .; J gene: TRBJ1-1; V gene: TRBV5-4; D gene: .; CDR3 DNA: TGTGCCAGCAGCCGCCCGGGAATGAACACTGAAGCTTTCTTT; CDR3 protein: CASSRPGMNTEAFF
clone size: .; J gene: TRBJ1-3; V gene: TRBV5-4; D gene: TRBD1; CDR3 DNA: TGTGCCAGCAGCCCGGGGACAGCCGAGGGAAACACCATATATTTT; CDR3 protein: CASSPGTAEGNTIYF
clone size: few; J gene: TRBJ2-3; V gene: TRBV19; D gene: .; CDR3 DNA: TGTGCCAGTAGTATAGCCGGCAGGCCTAGCACAGATACGCAGTATTTT; CDR3 protein: CASSIAGRPSTDTQYF
clone size: .; J gene: TRBJ1-2; V gene: TRBV27; D gene: TRBD1; CDR3 DNA: TGTGCCAGCCGTGGTTCCGGGACAGCTAACTATGGCTACACCTTC; CDR3 protein: CASRGSGTANYGYTF
clone size: .; J gene: TRBJ2-6; V gene: TRBV6-1; D gene: .; CDR3 DNA: TGTGCCACACTCTCTGGGGCCAACGTCCTGACTTTC; CDR3 protein: CATLSGANVLTF
clone size: .; J gene: TRBJ1-2; V gene: TRBV30; D gene: .; CDR3 DNA: TGTGCCTGGGGCAGGGAGGGAAGGGGAACCTTC; CDR3 protein: CAWGREGRGTF
clone size: .; J gene: TRBJ1-2; V gene: TRBV7-9; D gene: TRBD1; CDR3 DNA: TGTGCCAGCAGTTTACTCACGCCGCAGGGGGCGCCTGGCTACACCTTC; CDR3 protein: CASSLLTPQGAPGYTF
clone size: .; J gene: TRBJ2-2; V gene: TRBV28; D gene: .; CDR3 DNA: TGTGCCAGCAGAGGGTGGAGGGGGAACACCGGGGAGCTGTTTTTT; CDR3 protein: CASRGWRGNTGELFF
clone size: .; J gene: TRBJ1-2; V gene: TRBV2; D gene: .; CDR3 DNA: TGTGCCAGCGGGTCAGGGGCTAATAGCTATGGCTACACCTTC; CDR3 protein: CASGSGANSYGYTF